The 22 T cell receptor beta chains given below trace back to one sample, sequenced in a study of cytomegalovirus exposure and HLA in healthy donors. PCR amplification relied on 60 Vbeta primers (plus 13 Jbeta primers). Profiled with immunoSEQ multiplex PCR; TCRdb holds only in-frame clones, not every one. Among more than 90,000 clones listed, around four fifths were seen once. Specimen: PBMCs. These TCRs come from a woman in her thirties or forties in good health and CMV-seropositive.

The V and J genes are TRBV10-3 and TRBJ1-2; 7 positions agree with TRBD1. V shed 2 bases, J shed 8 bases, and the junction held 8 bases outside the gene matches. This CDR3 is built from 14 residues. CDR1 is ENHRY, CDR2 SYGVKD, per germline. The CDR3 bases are TGTGCCATCAGTGAGCGAGACAGGGTAGGGGGCTACACCTTC. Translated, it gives CAISERDRVGGYTF.

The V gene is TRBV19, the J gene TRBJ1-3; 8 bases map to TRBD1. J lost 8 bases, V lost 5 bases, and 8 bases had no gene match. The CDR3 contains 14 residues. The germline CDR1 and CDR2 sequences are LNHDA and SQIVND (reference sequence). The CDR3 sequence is CASSLRTGGHTIYF. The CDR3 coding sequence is TGTGCCAGTAGTTTAAGAACAGGGGGTCACACCATATATTTT.

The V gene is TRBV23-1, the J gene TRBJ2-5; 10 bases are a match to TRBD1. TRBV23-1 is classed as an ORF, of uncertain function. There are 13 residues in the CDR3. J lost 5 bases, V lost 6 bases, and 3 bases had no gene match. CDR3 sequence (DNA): TGCGCCAGCAGCGGGACAGGGGCTGAGACCCAGTACTTC. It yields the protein CASSGTGAETQYF.

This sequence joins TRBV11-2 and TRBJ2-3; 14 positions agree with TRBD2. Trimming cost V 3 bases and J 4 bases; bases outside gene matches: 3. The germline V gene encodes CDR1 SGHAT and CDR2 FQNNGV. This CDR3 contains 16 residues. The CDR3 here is CASSLGTSGRADTQYF. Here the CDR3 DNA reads TGTGCCAGCAGCTTGGGGACTAGCGGGAGAGCAGATACGCAGTATTTT.

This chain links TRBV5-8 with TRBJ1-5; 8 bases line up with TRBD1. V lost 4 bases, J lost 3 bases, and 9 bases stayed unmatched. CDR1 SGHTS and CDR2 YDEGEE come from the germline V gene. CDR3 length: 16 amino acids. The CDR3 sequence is CASSLRPGGHNQPQHF. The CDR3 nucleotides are TGTGCCAGCAGCCTACGACCAGGGGGCCACAATCAGCCCCAGCATTTT.

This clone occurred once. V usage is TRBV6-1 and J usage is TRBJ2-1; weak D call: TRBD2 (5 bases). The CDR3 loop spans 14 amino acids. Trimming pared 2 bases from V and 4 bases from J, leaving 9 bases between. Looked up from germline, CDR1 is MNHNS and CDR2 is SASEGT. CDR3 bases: TGTGCCAGCAGTGAATTTGGGGAGTACAATGAGCAGTTCTTC. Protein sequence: CASSEFGEYNEQFF.

The CDR3 region has the DNA TGTGCCAGCACCAGGACTCGGGCGAATGAAAAACTGTTTTTT. Its translation: CASTRTRANEKLFF. The genes are TRBV2 and TRBJ1-4; D gene ambiguous. With 7 bases removed from V and 5 bases from J, the gap between germline ends came to 14 bases. Looked up from germline, CDR1 is SNHLY and CDR2 is FYNNEI. The CDR3 length is 14 residues.

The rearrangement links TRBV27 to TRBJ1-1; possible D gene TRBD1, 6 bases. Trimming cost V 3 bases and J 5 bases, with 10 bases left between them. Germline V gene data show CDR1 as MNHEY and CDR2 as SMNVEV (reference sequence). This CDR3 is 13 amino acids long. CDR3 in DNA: TGTGCCAGCAGTTTCCCAGGGGCGACTGAAGCTTTCTTT. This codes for CASSFPGATEAFF.

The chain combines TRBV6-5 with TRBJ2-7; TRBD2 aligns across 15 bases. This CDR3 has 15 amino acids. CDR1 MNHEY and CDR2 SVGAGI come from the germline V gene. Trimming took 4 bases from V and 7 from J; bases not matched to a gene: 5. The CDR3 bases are TGTGCCAGCAGTTCCCCGGGACTAGCGGGAGGAGAGCAGTACTTC. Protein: CASSSPGLAGGEQYF.

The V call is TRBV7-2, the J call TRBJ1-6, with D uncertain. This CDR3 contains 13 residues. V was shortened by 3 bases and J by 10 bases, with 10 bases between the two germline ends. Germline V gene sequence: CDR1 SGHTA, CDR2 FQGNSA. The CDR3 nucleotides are TGTGCCAGCAGCTTGGGTCAGGTGTCACCCCTCCACTTT. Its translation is CASSLGQVSPLHF. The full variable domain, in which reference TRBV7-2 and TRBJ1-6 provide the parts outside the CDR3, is GAGVSQSPSNKVTEKGKDVELRCDPISGHTALYWYRQSLGQGLEFLIYFQGNSAPDKSGLPSDRFSAERTGGSVSTLTIQRTQQEDSAVYLCASSLGQVSPLHFGNGTRLTVT.

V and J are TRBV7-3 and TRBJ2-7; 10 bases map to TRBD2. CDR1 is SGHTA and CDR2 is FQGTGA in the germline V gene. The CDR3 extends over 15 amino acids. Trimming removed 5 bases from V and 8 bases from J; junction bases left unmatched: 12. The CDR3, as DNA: TGTGCCAGCAGCCCTAGCGGGAGCGAAGCGAAGAAGCAGTACTTC. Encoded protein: CASSPSGSEAKKQYF. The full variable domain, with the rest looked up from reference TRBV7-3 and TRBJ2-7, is GAGVSQTPSNKVTEKGKYVELRCDPISGHTALYWYRQSLGQGPEFLIYFQGTGAADDSGLPNDRFFAVRPEGSVSTLKIQRTERGDSAVYLCASSPSGSEAKKQYFGPGTRLTVT.

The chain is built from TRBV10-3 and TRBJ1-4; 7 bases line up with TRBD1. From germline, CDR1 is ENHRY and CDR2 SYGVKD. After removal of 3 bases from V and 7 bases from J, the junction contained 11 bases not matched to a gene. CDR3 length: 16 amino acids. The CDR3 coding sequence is TGTGCCATCAGTGATGACAGGGCCTCAGATATTGAAAAACTGTTTTTT. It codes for CAISDDRASDIEKLFF.

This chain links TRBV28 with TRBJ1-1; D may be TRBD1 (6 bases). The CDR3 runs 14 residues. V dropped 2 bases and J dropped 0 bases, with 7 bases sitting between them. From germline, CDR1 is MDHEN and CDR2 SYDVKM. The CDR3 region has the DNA TGTGCCAGCAGTTTACCAGGGGTGAACACTGAAGCTTTCTTT. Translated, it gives CASSLPGVNTEAFF.

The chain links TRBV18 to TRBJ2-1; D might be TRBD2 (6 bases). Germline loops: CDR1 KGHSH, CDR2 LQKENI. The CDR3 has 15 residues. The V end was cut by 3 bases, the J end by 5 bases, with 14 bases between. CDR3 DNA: TGTGCCAGCTCACCTATCGGGACTTCAAACAATGAGCAGTTCTTC. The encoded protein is CASSPIGTSNNEQFF.

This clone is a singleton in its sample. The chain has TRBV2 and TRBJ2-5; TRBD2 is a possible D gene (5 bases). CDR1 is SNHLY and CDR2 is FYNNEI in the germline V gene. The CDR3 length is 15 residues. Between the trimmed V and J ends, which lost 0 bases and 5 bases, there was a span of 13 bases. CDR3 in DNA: TGTGCCAGCAGTGAAGCGCTTGAGGGCCACGAGACCCAGTACTTC. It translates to CASSEALEGHETQYF.

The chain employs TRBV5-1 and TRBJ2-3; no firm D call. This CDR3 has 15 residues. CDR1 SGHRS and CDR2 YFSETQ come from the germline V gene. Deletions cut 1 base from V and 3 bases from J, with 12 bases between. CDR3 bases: TGCGCCAGCAGCTTGACTAACGAGTTTACAGATACGCAGTATTTT. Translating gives CASSLTNEFTDTQYF.

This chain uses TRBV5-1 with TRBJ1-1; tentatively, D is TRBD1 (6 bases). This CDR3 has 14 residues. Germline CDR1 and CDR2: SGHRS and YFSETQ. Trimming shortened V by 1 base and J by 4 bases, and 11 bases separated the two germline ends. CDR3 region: CASSLRGWSTEAFF. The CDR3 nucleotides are TGCGCCAGCAGCTTGAGGGGGTGGAGCACTGAAGCTTTCTTT.

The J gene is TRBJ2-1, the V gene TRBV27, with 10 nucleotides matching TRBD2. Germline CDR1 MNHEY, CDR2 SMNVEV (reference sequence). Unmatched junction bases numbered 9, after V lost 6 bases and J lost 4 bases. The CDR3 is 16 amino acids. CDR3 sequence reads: CASRLTGTSAYNEQFF. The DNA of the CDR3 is TGTGCCAGCAGGCTGACCGGGACTAGCGCTTACAATGAGCAGTTCTTC.

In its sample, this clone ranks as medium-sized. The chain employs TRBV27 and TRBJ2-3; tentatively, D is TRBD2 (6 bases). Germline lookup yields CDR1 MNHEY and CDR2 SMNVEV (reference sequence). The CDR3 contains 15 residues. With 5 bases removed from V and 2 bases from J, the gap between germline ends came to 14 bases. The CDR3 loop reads CASSEPGEHTDTQYF. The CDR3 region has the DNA TGTGCCAGCAGTGAACCGGGAGAACACACAGATACGCAGTATTTT.

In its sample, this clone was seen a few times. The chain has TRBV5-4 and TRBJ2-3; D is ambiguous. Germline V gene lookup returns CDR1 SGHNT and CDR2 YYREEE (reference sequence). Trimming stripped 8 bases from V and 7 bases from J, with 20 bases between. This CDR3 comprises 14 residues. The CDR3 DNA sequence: TGTGCCAGTGGAGACTTTCCCCGCACGAATACGCAGTATTTT. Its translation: CASGDFPRTNTQYF.

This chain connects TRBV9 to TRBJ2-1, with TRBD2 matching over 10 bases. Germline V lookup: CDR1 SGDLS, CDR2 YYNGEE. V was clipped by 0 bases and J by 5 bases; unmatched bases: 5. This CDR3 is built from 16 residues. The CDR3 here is CASSVARTSGNNEQFF. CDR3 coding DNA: TGTGCCAGCAGCGTAGCGCGGACTAGCGGTAACAATGAGCAGTTCTTC. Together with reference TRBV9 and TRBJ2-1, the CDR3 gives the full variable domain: DSGVTQTPKHLITATGQRVTLRCSPRSGDLSVYWYQQSLDQGLQFLIQYYNGEERAKGNILERFSAQQFPDLHSELNLSSLELGDSALYFCASSVARTSGNNEQFFGPGTRLTVL.

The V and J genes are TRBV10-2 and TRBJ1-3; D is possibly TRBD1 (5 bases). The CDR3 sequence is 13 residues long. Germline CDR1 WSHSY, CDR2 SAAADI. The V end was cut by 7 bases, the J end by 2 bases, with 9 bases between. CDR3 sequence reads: CASTQTAGNTIYF. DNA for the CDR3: TGCGCCAGCACGCAGACAGCTGGAAACACCATATATTTT.